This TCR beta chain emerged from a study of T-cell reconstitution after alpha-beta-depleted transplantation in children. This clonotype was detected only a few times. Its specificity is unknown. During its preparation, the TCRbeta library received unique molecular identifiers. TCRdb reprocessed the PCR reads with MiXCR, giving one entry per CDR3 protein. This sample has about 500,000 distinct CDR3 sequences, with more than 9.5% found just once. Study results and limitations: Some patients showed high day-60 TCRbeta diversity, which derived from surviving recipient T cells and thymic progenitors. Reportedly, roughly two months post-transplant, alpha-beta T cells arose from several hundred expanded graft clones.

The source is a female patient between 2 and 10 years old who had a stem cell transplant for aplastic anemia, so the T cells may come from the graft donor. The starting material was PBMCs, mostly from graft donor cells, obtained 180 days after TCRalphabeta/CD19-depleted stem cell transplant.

The CDR3 protein is CASSVGREWADTQYF. The CDR3 bases are TGTGCCAGCAGCGTGGGGCGGGAGTGGGCAGATACGCAGTATTTT. The chain couples TRBV11-3 to TRBJ2-3, with TRBD2 identical over 7 bases. Trimming took 5 bases from V and 4 from J; bases not matched to a gene: 9. CDR1 and CDR2 (germline): SGHNT, YENEEA. The CDR3 is 15 residues long.